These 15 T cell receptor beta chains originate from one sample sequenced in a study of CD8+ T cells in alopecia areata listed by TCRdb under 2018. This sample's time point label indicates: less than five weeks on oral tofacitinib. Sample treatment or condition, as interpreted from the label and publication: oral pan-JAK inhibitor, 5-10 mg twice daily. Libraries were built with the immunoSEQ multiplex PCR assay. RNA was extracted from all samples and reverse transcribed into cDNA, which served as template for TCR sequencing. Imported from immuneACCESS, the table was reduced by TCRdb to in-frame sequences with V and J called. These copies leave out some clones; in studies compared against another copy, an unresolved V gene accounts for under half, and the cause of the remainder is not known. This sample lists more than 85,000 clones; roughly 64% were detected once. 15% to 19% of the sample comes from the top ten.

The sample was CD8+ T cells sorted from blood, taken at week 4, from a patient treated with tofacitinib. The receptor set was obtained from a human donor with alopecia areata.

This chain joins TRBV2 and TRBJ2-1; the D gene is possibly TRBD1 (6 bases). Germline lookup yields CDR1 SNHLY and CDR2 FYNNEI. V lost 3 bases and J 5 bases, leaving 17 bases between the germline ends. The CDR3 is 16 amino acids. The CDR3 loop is CASSENPRGQNNEQFF. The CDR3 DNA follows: TGTGCCAGCAGTGAGAATCCCCGAGGACAGAACAATGAGCAGTTCTTC.

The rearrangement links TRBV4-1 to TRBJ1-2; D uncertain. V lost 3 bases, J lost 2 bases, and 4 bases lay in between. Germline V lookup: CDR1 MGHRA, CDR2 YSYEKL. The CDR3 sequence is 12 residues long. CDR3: CASSQDNYGYTF. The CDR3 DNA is TGCGCCAGCAGCCAGGACAACTATGGCTACACCTTC.

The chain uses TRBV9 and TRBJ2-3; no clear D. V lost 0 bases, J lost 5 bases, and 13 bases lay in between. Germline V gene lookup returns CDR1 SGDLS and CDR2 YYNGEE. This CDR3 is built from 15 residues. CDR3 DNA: TGTGCCAGCAGCGTAGTTGACTCGATGGGAGATACGCAGTATTTT. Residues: CASSVVDSMGDTQYF.

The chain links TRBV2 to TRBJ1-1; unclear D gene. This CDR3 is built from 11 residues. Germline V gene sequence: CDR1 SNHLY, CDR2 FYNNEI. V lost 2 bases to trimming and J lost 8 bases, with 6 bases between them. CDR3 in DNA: TGTGCCAGCAGTGAATTGGGAGAAGCTTTCTTT. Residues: CASSELGEAFF.

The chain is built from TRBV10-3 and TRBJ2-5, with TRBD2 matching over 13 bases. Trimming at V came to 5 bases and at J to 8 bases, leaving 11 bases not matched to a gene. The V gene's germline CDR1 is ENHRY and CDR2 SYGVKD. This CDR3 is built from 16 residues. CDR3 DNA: TGTGCCATCAGTCCAGGACTAGCGGGGGAGCCAGGAACCCAGTACTTC. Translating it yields CAISPGLAGEPGTQYF.

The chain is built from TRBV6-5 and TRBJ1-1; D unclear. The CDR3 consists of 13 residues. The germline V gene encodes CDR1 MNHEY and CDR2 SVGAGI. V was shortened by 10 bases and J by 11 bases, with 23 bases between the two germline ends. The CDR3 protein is CATRGFGLEVAFF. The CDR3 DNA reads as TGTGCCACTCGAGGATTCGGGCTTGAGGTGGCTTTCTTT.

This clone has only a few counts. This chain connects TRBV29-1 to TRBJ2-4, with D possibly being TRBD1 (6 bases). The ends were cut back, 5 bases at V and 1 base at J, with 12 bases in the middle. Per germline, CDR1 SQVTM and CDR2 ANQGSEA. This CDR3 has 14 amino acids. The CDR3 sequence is CSVNRVGAKNIQYF. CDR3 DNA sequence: TGCAGCGTTAACAGGGTGGGCGCCAAAAACATTCAGTACTTC.

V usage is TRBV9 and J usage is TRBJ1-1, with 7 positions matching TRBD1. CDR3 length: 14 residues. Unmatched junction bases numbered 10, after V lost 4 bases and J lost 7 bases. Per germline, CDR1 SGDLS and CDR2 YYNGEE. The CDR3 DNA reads TGTGCCAGCAGCCCAGGGGGGCCGGGGGATGAAGCTTTCTTT. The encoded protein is CASSPGGPGDEAFF.

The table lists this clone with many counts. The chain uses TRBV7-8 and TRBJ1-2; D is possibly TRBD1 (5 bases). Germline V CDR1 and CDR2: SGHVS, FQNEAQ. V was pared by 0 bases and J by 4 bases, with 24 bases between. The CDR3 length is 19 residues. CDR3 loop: CASSLAVPNRDQLLYGYTF. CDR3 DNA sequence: TGTGCCAGCAGCTTAGCTGTTCCCAACCGGGACCAACTCCTCTATGGCTACACCTTC.

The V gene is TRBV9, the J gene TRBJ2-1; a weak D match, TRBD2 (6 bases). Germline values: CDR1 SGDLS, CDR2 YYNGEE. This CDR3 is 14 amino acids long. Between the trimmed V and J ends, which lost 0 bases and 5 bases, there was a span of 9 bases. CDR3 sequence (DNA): TGTGCCAGCAGCGTAGGAACTAGCCACAATGAGCAGTTCTTC. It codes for CASSVGTSHNEQFF.

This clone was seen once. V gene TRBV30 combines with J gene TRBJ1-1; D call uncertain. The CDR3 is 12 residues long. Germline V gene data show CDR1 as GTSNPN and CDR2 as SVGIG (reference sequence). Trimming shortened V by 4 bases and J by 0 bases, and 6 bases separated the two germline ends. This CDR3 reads CAWTGLNTEAFF. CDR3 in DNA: TGTGCCTGGACAGGATTGAACACTGAAGCTTTCTTT.

The CDR3 coding sequence is TGCGCCAGCAGCTCCGGACAGGGGGCGGGTTACAATGAGCAGTTCTTC. Its protein product is CASSSGQGAGYNEQFF. The chain has TRBV5-1 and TRBJ2-1, with 11 bases aligning to TRBD1. Germline V gene sequence: CDR1 SGHRS, CDR2 YFSETQ. This CDR3 spans 16 amino acids. The V and J ends lost 3 bases and 4 bases, in that order; junction bases with no gene match: 6.

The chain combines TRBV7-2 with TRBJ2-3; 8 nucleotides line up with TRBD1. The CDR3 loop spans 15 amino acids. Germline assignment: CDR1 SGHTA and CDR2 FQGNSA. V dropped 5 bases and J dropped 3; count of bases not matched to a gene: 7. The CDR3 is CASSPWTGFTDTQYF. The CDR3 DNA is TGTGCCAGCAGCCCATGGACAGGGTTTACAGATACGCAGTATTTT. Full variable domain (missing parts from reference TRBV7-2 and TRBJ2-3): GAGVSQSPSNKVTEKGKDVELRCDPISGHTALYWYRQSLGQGLEFLIYFQGNSAPDKSGLPSDRFSAERTGGSVSTLTIQRTQQEDSAVYLCASSPWTGFTDTQYFGPGTRLTVL.

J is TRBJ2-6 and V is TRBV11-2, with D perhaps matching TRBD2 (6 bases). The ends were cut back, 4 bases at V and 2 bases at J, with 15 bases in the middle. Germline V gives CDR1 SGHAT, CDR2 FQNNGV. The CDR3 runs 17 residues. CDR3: CASSSSPGGPGANVLTF. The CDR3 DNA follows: TGTGCCAGCAGCTCTAGCCCCGGAGGGCCTGGGGCCAACGTCCTGACTTTC.

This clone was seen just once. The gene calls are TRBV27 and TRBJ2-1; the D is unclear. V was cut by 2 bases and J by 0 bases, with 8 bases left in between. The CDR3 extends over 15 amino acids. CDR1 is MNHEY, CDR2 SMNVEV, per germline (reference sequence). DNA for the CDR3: TGTGCCAGCAGTTTAGCTCAGAGCTCCTACAATGAGCAGTTCTTC. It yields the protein CASSLAQSSYNEQFF.